A selection of T cell receptor beta chains follows, all from one sample in a study of T cells in Graves' hyperthyroidism and ophthalmopathy. TCRdb analysed the multiplex PCR reads with MiXCR anew, one entry per CDR3 protein. The sample lists about 350,000 distinct CDR3 sequences; about 15% were seen once. Material: blood. The receptors derive from a woman in her 30s with Graves' hyperthyroidism that later progressed to Graves' ophthalmopathy. Both conserved end residues are part of each CDR3. Each record gives: D gene, J gene, CDR3 length, V gene, clone size, CDR3 DNA, CDR3 protein. D genes are given only for firm matches. Size is omitted from some rows. Given values are once, few, many or a class for expanded clones.

D: TRBD2
J: TRBJ2-3
length: 16
V: TRBV4-1
size: many
DNA: TGCGCCAGCAGCCAAGAGGCGGGGGTTAGCACAGATACGCAGTATTTT
CDR3: CASSQEAGVSTDTQYF

D: TRBD2
J: TRBJ2-7
length: 14
V: TRBV6-1
size: .
DNA: TGTGCCAGCGACGGCGGGAGTATAGGTTACGAGCAGTACTTC
CDR3: CASDGGSIGYEQYF

D: .
J: TRBJ2-7
length: 13
V: TRBV2
size: many
DNA: TGTGCCAGCAGTGTATCCAGGGCCTACGAGCAGTACTTC
CDR3: CASSVSRAYEQYF

D: .
J: TRBJ2-5
length: 11
V: TRBV20-1
size: many
DNA: TGCAGTGCTAGCCGGGAGGAGACCCAGTACTTC
CDR3: CSASREETQYF

D: .
J: TRBJ1-1
length: 12
V: TRBV19
size: many
DNA: TGTGCCAGTAGTATCATCAGGGAGAAAGCTTTCTTT
CDR3: CASSIIREKAFF

D: .
J: TRBJ1-3
length: 15
V: TRBV6-1
size: .
DNA: TGTGCCAGCAGTGAATTGGCAGGGACAGGAAACACCATATATTTT
CDR3: CASSELAGTGNTIYF

D: .
J: TRBJ1-6
length: 15
V: TRBV27
size: .
DNA: TGTGCCAGCAGTCCCTGGGGGGGGGCGAATTCACCCCTCCACTTT
CDR3: CASSPWGGANSPLHF

D: .
J: TRBJ1-4
length: 14
V: TRBV2
size: .
DNA: TGTGCCAGCAGGGGGGGTAGGGGTCTCGGAAAACTGTTTTTT
CDR3: CASRGGRGLGKLFF

D: TRBD2
J: TRBJ2-2
length: 15
V: TRBV19
size: .
DNA: TGTGCCACCAACCCGGGACTAGCATCTACCGGGGAGCTGTTTTTT
CDR3: CATNPGLASTGELFF

D: TRBD1
J: TRBJ1-2
length: 14
V: TRBV6-2/TRBV6-3
size: .
DNA: TGTGCCAGCAGACAACAAAGGGGGCCGTATGGCTACACCTTC
CDR3: CASRQQRGPYGYTF

D: .
J: TRBJ2-2
length: 13
V: TRBV7-2
size: many
DNA: TGTGCCAGCAGCTTTACTTCTACCGGGGAGCTGTTTTTT
CDR3: CASSFTSTGELFF

D: .
J: TRBJ2-1
length: 13
V: TRBV6-5
size: .
DNA: TGTGCCAGCAGTTACTCGTTGGGGAATGAGCAGTTCTTC
CDR3: CASSYSLGNEQFF

D: .
J: TRBJ2-7
length: 14
V: TRBV30
size: .
DNA: TGTGCCTGGATGTCCCGGGCCAACTCCTACGAGCAGTACTTC
CDR3: CAWMSRANSYEQYF

D: TRBD1
J: TRBJ2-2
length: 15
V: TRBV12-3/TRBV12-4
size: many
DNA: TGTGCCAGCAACCCTACAGGGGGCGGAACCGGGGAGCTGTTTTTT
CDR3: CASNPTGGGTGELFF

D: TRBD2
J: TRBJ2-1
length: 17
V: TRBV7-2
size: .
DNA: TGTGCCAGCAGCTTAAGGCTAGCGGGGGGGGGGGGGGGTGAGCAGTTCTTC
CDR3: CASSLRLAGGGGGEQFF

D: .
J: TRBJ1-1
length: 12
V: TRBV12-3/TRBV12-4
size: .
DNA: TGTGCCAGCAGCCCGTATGGGACTGAAGCTTTCTTT
CDR3: CASSPYGTEAFF

D: .
J: TRBJ2-2
length: 15
V: TRBV19
size: .
DNA: TGTGCCAGTAGTTTGGGCAGGGAAGTTTCCGGGGAGCTGTTTTTT
CDR3: CASSLGREVSGELFF

D: .
J: TRBJ1-1
length: 13
V: TRBV5-1
size: .
DNA: TGCGCCAGCAGCTTGGGGCACGGCACTGAAGCTTTCTTT
CDR3: CASSLGHGTEAFF

D: TRBD1
J: TRBJ1-2
length: 15
V: TRBV20-1
size: few
DNA: TGCAGTGCTAGAGATCGGGACAGTCCCGTCTATGGCTACACCTTC
CDR3: CSARDRDSPVYGYTF

D: TRBD1
J: TRBJ1-5
length: 15
V: TRBV9
size: few
DNA: TGTGCCAGCAGCGTAGGAGGGGGCGTATCGCAGCCCCAGCATTTT
CDR3: CASSVGGGVSQPQHF

D: TRBD1
J: TRBJ2-7
length: 14
V: TRBV20-1
size: .
DNA: TGCAGTGCTAGAGATGTGGGGACAGCCTACGAGCAGTACTTC
CDR3: CSARDVGTAYEQYF

D: .
J: TRBJ1-2
length: 13
V: TRBV28
size: many
DNA: TGTGCCAGCAGTTTAGACGCAAACTATGGCTACACCTTC
CDR3: CASSLDANYGYTF

D: .
J: TRBJ1-2
length: 14
V: TRBV6-1
size: many
DNA: TGTGCCAGCAGTAAACAGGGATCTAACTATGGCTACACCTTC
CDR3: CASSKQGSNYGYTF

D: .
J: TRBJ1-5
length: 13
V: TRBV6-2/TRBV6-3
size: .
DNA: TGTGCCAGCAGTCCAGGGTTTCATCAGCCCCAGCATTTT
CDR3: CASSPGFHQPQHF